This T cell receptor beta chain was recorded in a study of T-cell memory formation after mild COVID-19. Looking at the study overall: TCR clusters were mostly confined to one donor each.

A single count supports this clonotype. Antigen unknown. General study findings and limits: Mostly located in CM and EM were contracting CD4+ clones, with contracting CD8+ clones located in EMRA.

Constant-segment primers were used for 5'RACE, and the resulting TCR alpha and TCR beta cDNA libraries carried sample barcodes and UMIs. MiXCR, applied by TCRdb to the 5' RACE reads, yields one record per CDR3 protein. The sample includes approximately 500,000 distinct CDR3 sequences, about 23% seen only once; the top ten take 12%. The receptor was derived from an adult woman who had mild COVID-19 (a few samples of this study predate the infection). Cell type and time point are not known. Sequencing used PBMCs or a T cell subset sorted from them (not recorded which).

CDR3 sequence: CASSFGTTNTEAFF. Written as DNA, the CDR3 is TGTGCCAGCAGTTTCGGCACAACGAACACTGAAGCTTTCTTT. The J gene is TRBJ1-1, the V gene TRBV12-3 or TRBV12-4; no reliable D call. The V and J ends lost 3 bases and 1 base respectively, with 9 bases between them. The CDR3 covers 14 residues.